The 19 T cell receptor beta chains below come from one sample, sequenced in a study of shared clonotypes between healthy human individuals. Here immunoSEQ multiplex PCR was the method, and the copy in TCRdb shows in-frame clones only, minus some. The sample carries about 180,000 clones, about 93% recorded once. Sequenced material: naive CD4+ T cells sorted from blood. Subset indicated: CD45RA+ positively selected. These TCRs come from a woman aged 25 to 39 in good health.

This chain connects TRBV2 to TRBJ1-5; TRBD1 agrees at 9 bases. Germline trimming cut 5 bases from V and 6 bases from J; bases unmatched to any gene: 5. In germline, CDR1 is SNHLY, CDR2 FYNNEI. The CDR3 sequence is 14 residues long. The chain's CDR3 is CASSKQGAGQPQHF. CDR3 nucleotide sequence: TGTGCCAGCAGTAAACAGGGGGCAGGTCAGCCCCAGCATTTT.

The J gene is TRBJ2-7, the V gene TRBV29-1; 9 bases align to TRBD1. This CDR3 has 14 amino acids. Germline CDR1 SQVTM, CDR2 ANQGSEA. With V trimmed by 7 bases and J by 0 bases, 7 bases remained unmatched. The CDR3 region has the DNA TGCAGCGCCCGGGACAGGGATTCCTCCTACGAGCAGTACTTC. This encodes CSARDRDSSYEQYF.

This CDR3 is CASTIAGSSYEQYF. The CDR3 region has the DNA TGCGCCAGCACAATAGCGGGTAGCTCCTACGAGCAGTACTTC. This rearrangement joins TRBV10-2 to TRBJ2-7; 7 positions match TRBD2. Trimming took 7 bases from V and 0 from J; bases not matched to a gene: 6. The CDR3 runs 14 residues. From germline, CDR1 is WSHSY and CDR2 SAAADI.

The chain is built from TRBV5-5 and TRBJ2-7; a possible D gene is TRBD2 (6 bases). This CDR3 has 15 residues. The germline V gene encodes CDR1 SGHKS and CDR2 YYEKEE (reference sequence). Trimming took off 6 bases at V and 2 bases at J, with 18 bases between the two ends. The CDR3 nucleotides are TGTGCCAGCAACCCACCCTATAGCGGCCCCTACGAGCAGTACTTC. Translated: CASNPPYSGPYEQYF.

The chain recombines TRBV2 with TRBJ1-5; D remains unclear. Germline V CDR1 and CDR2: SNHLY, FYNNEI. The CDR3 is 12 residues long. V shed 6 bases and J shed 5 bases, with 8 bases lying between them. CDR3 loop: CASSDPDQPQHF. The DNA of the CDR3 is TGTGCCAGCAGCGACCCGGATCAGCCCCAGCATTTT.

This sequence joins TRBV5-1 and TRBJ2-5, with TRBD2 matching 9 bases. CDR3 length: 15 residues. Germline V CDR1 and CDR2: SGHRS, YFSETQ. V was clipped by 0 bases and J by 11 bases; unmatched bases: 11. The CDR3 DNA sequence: TGCGCCAGCAGCTTGGTCCCTAGCGGGGCCGTGGAGCAGTACTTC. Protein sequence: CASSLVPSGAVEQYF.

The CDR3 sequence: CASSLRGYYEQYF. CDR3 DNA: TGTGCCAGCAGTCTTAGGGGGTATTACGAGCAGTACTTC. The genes are TRBV28 and TRBJ2-7; possible D gene TRBD1, 6 bases. Germline V gene data show CDR1 as MDHEN and CDR2 as SYDVKM. CDR3 length equals 13 residues. V was shortened by 5 bases and J by 4 bases, with 12 bases between the two germline ends.

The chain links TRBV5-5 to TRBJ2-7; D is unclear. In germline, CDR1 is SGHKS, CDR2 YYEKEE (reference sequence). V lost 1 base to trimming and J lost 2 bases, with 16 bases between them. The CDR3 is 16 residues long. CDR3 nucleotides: TGTGCCAGCAGCTTGAATCCCCGGACGGATACCTACGAGCAGTACTTC. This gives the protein CASSLNPRTDTYEQYF.

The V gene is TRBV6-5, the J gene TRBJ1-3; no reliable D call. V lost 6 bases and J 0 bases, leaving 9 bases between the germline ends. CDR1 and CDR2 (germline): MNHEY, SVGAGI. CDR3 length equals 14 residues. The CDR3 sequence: CASSRLGSGNTIYF. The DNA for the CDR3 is TGTGCCAGCAGCAGGCTCGGCTCTGGAAACACCATATATTTT.

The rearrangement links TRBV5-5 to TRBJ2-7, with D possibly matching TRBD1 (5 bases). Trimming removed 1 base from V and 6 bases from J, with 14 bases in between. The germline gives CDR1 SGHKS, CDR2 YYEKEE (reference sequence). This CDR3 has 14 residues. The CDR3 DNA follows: TGTGCCAGCAGCTTGTATGGACATGGAACCGAGCAGTACTTC. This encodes CASSLYGHGTEQYF.

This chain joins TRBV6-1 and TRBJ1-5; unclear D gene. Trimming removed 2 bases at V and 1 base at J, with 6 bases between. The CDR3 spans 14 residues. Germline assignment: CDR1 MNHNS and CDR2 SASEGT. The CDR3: CASSELGSNQPQHF. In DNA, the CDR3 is TGTGCCAGCAGTGAACTGGGGAGCAATCAGCCCCAGCATTTT.

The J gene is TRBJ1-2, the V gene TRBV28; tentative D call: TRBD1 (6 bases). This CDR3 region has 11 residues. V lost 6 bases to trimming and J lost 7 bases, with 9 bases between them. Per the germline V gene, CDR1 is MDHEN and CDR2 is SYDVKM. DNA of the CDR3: TGTGCCAGCAGCCCAGGGGTTGGCTACACCTTC. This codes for CASSPGVGYTF.

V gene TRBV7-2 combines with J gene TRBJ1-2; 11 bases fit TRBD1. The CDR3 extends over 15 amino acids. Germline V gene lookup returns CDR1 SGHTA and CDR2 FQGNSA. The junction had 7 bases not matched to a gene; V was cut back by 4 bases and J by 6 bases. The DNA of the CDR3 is TGTGCCAGCAGCTCTCGAGGGGACAGGGGGAATGGCTACACCTTC. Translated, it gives CASSSRGDRGNGYTF.

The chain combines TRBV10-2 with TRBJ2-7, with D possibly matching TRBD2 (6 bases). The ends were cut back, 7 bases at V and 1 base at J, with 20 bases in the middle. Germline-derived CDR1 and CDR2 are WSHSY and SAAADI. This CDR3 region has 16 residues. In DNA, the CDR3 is TGCGCCAGCACCGATTCCCCGGGACGGGAGTCCTACGAGCAGTACTTC. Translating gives CASTDSPGRESYEQYF.

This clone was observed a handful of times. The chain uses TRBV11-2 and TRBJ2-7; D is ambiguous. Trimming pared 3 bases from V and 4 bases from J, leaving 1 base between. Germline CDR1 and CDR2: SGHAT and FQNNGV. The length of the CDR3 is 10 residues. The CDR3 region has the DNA TGTGCCAGCAGCTTTTACGAGCAGTACTTC. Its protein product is CASSFYEQYF.

CDR3 nucleotides: TGTGCCAGCAGCTCCAATTTTAACTTCCACGTCATGGACTATGGCTACACCTTC. This gives the protein CASSSNFNFHVMDYGYTF. V and J are TRBV7-9 and TRBJ1-2; no clear D. Germline V gene sequence: CDR1 SEHNR, CDR2 FQNEAQ (reference sequence). The CDR3 has 18 amino acids. Trimming took 4 bases from V and 3 from J, leaving 24 bases between them.

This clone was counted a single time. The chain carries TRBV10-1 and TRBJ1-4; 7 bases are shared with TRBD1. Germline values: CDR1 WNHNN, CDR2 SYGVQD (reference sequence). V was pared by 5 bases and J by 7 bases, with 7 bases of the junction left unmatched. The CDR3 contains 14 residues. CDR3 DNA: TGCGCCAGCAGTACAGGGGAGGAAGGTGAAAAACTGTTTTTT. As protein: CASSTGEEGEKLFF.

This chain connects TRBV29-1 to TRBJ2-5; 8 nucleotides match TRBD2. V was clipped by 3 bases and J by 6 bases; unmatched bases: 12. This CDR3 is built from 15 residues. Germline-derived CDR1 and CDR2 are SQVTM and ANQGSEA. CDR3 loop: CSVEVQREFGKTQYF. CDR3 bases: TGCAGCGTTGAGGTCCAGCGGGAGTTCGGGAAGACCCAGTACTTC.

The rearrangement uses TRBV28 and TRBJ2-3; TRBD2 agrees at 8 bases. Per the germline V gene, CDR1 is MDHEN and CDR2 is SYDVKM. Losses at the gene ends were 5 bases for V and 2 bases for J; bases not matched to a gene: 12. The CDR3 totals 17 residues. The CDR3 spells CASSPSVSGTLTDTQYF. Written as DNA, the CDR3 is TGTGCCAGCAGTCCCTCCGTTAGCGGGACCCTCACAGATACGCAGTATTTT.